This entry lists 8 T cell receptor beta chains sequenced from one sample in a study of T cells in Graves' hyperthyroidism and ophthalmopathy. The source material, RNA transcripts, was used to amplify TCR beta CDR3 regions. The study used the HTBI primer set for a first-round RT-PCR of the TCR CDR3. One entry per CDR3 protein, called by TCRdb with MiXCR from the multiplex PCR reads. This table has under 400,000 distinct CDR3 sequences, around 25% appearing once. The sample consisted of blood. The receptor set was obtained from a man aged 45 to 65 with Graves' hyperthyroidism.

The CDR3 is CATSVRTSGYNNEQFF. The DNA for the CDR3 is TGTGCCACCAGCGTTAGAACTAGCGGGTATAACAATGAGCAGTTCTTC. The rearrangement links TRBV15 to TRBJ2-1, with 9 bases lining up with TRBD2. The CDR3 totals 16 residues. From germline, CDR1 is LNHNV and CDR2 YYDKDF (reference sequence). The V segment lost 5 bases and the J segment 5 bases; nucleotides outside the gene matches: 10. Variable domain in full (rest from reference TRBV15 and TRBJ2-1): DAMVIQNPRYQVTQFGKPVTLSCSQTLNHNVMYWYQQKSSQAPKLLFHYYDKDFNNEADTPDNFQSRRPNTSFCFLDIRSPGLGDTAMYLCATSVRTSGYNNEQFFGPGTRLTVL.

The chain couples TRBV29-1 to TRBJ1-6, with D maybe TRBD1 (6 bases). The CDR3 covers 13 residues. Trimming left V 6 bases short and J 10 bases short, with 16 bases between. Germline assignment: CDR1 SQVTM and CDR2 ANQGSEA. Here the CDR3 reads CSVTTGRGSPLHF. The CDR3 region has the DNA TGCAGCGTCACAACAGGGCGAGGCTCACCCCTCCACTTT.

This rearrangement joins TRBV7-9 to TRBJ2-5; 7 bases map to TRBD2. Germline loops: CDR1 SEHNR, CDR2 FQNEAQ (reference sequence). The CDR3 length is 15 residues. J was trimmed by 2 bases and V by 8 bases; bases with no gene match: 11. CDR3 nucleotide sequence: TGTGCCAGCTCACCACCCGGGGGAGGGCAAGAGACCCAGTACTTC. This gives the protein CASSPPGGGQETQYF.

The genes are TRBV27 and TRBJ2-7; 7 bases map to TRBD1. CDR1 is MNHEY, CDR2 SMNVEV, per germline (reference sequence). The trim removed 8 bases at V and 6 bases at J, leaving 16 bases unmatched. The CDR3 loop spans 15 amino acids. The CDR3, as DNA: TGTGCCAGCGGTTGGACAGGACCAACGTACTCCGAGCAGTACTTC. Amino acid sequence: CASGWTGPTYSEQYF.

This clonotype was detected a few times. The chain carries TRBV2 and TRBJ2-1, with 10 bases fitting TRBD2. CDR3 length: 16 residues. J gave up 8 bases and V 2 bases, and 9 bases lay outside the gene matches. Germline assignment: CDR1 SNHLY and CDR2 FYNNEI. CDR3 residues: CASSESGSSGSYEQFF. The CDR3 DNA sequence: TGTGCCAGCAGTGAAAGCGGGTCTAGCGGGAGCTATGAGCAGTTCTTC.

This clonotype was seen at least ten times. The CDR3 loop is CASSWRDTIRNYGYTF. The DNA for the CDR3 is TGTGCCAGCAGTTGGCGGGACACCATACGCAACTATGGCTACACCTTC. This rearrangement joins TRBV6-2 or TRBV6-3 to TRBJ1-2, with D possibly being TRBD1 (6 bases). Germline V gene lookup returns CDR1 MNHEY and CDR2 SVGEGT. This CDR3 spans 16 amino acids. V was trimmed by 4 bases and J by 2 bases, leaving 17 bases between them.

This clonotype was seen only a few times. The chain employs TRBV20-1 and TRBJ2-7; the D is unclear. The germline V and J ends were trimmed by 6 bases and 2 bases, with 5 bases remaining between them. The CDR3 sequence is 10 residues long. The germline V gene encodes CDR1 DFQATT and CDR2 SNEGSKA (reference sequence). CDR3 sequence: CSAGPYEQYF. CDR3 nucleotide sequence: TGCAGTGCAGGCCCCTACGAGCAGTACTTC.

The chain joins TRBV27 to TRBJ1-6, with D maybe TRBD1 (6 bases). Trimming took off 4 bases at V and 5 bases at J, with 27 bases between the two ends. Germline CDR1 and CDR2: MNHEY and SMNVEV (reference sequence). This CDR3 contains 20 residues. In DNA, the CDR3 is TGTGCCAGCAGTTCATTAGCGGCAGGGGAAGGGTATTACCATAATTCACCCCTCCACTTT. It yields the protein CASSSLAAGEGYYHNSPLHF.